These T cell receptor beta chains were read from a single sample in a study of regulatory T cells in long-lasting Graves disease. A single record per CDR3 protein comes from TCRdb applying MiXCR to the multiplex PCR reads. The sample carries 650,000 to 700,000 distinct CDR3 sequences, 25% to 30% recorded once. Sequences were derived from peripheral blood mononuclear cells (PBMCs), sampled when the disease was refractory, from a patient treated with antithyroid drugs. Receptor source: a female donor with Graves disease. Each CDR3 is given with its conserved first and last residue. Fields, in order: CDR3 length, J gene, D gene, V gene, CDR3 protein. The D gene is left open where the match is weak.

15,TRBJ2-7,NA,TRBV28,CASSSARDGPYEQYF
16,TRBJ1-1,NA,TRBV9,CASSVALGHGNTEAFF
14,TRBJ1-2,NA,TRBV6-1,CASSPVAGTYGYTF
14,TRBJ1-1,NA,TRBV7-3,CASSLSASNTEAFF
18,TRBJ1-4,TRBD1,TRBV28,CASSFSYADRTVYEKLFF
14,TRBJ1-6,TRBD1,TRBV10-3,CAISQGQDSSPLHF
16,TRBJ2-7,TRBD2,TRBV18,CASSRLAGGASYEQYF
13,TRBJ2-5,TRBD1,TRBV30,CAWRDRVQETQYF
14,TRBJ1-3,NA,TRBV5-5,CASSGQFSGNTIYF
13,TRBJ2-7,TRBD1,TRBV19,CASSPQGSLEQYF
14,TRBJ1-4,NA,TRBV2,CASRVSGPNEKLFF
18,TRBJ2-1,NA,TRBV2,CASSYLGLGESSYNEQFF
15,TRBJ1-2,TRBD1,TRBV5-5,CASSPGTGGLYGYTF
16,TRBJ1-1,TRBD1,TRBV7-9,CASSPTGGYRDTEAFF
16,TRBJ1-4,TRBD1,TRBV18,CASSPPRTGAQQKLFF
14,TRBJ1-1,TRBD1,TRBV5-1,CASSRSGGGTEAFF
14,TRBJ2-7,NA,TRBV7-6,CASSTSTHSYEQYF
14,TRBJ2-7,TRBD2,TRBV6-1,CASRRAGDAYEQYF
16,TRBJ1-2,NA,TRBV7-9,CASSPLGGSAPYGYTF
15,TRBJ2-7,TRBD2,TRBV7-2,CASSLVSGGNTEQYF
12,TRBJ1-4,NA,TRBV28,CAAAGPEGKLFF
15,TRBJ1-1,TRBD1,TRBV11-2,CASRPLTGFGTEAFF
14,TRBJ2-3,NA,TRBV3-1,CASSQDPRTDTQYF
16,TRBJ1-2,NA,TRBV14,CASSHLPDSRSYGYTF
15,TRBJ2-7,TRBD1,TRBV5-4,CASSRQGTQSYEQYF
14,TRBJ1-1,NA,TRBV6-1,CASRKADRGTEAFF
16,TRBJ1-5,NA,TRBV12-3/TRBV12-4,CASSLNMGYSNQPQHF
13,TRBJ1-6,NA,TRBV11-3,CASSNRPGSPLHF
15,TRBJ2-7,NA,TRBV11-2,CASSLDPTSPYEQYF
12,TRBJ1-2,NA,TRBV28,CASSLRERGYTF
16,TRBJ2-5,TRBD1,TRBV20-1,CSAQSGSGQGTETQYF
16,TRBJ2-7,TRBD2,TRBV4-1,CASSQELAGETYEQYF
13,TRBJ2-7,NA,TRBV3-1,CASSRLAVNEQYF
17,TRBJ2-2,TRBD2,TRBV19,CASSPRGLAGVPGELFF
13,TRBJ1-2,NA,TRBV10-3,CAISQDSSYGYTF
15,TRBJ1-1,NA,TRBV5-1,CASSGVVGASTEAFF
14,TRBJ1-4,NA,TRBV27,CASKASSPGEKLFF
17,TRBJ1-4,TRBD1,TRBV19,CASSMGQGPATNEKLFF
16,TRBJ1-1,NA,TRBV5-6,CASSLVGLGTNTEAFF
16,TRBJ2-7,NA,TRBV6-5,CASSYSPGWGEDEQYF